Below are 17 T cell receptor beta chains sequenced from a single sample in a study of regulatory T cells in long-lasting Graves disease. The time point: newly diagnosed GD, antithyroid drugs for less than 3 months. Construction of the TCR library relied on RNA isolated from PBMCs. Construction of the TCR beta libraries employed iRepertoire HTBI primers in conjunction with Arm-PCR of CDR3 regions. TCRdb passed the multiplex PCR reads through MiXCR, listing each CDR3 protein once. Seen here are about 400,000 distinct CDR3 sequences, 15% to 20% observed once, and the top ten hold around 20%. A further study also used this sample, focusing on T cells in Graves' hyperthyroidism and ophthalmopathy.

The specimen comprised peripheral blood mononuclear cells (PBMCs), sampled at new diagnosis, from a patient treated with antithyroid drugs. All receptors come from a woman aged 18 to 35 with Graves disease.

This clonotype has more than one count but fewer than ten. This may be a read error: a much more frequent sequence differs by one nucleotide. CDR3 loop: CASSYRRPRVDYEQCF. CDR3 nucleotide sequence: TGTGCCAGCAGTTACAGACGGCCACGGGTAGATTACGAGCAGTGCTTC. This chain joins TRBV12-3 or TRBV12-4 and TRBJ2-7; D unresolved. The CDR3 length is 16 residues.

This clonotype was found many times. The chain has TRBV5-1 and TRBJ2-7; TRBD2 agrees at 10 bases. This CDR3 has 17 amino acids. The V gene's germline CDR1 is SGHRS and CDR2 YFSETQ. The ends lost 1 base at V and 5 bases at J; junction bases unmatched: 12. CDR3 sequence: CASSLSASGRGYHEQYF. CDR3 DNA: TGCGCCAGCAGCTTGTCGGCTAGCGGGAGAGGTTACCACGAGCAGTACTTC.

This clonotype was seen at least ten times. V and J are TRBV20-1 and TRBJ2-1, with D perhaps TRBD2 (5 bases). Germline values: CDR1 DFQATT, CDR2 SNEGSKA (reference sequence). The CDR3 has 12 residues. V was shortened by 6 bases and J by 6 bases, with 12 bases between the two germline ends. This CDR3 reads CSAAGGVNEQFF. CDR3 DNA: TGCAGTGCCGCTGGAGGCGTCAATGAGCAGTTCTTC.

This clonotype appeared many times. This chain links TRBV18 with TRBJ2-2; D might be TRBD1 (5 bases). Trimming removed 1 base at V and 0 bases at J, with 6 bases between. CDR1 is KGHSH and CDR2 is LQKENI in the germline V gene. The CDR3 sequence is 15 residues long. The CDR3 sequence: CASSPLGANTGELFF. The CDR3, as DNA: TGTGCCAGCTCACCACTAGGGGCGAACACCGGGGAGCTGTTTTTT.

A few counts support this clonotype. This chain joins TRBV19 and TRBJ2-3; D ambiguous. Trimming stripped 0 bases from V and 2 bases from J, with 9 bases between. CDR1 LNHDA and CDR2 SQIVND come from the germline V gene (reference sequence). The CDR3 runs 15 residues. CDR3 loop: CASSIDGVPTDTQYF. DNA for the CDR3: TGTGCCAGTAGTATAGACGGAGTTCCCACAGATACGCAGTATTTT.

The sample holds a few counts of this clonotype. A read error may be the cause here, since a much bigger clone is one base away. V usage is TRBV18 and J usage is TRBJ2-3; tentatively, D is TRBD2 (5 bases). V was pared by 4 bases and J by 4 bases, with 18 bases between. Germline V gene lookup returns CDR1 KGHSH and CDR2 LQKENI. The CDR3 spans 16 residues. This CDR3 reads CASSLGLRRFSDTQYF. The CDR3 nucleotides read TGTGCCAGCTCACTCGGACTTAGGAGGTTTTCAGATACGCAGTATTTT. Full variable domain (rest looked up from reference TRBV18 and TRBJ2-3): NAGVMQNPRHLVRRRGQEARLRCSPMKGHSHVYWYRQLPEEGLKFMVYLQKENIIDESGMPKERFSAEFPKEGPSILRIQQVVRGDSAAYFCASSLGLRRFSDTQYFGPGTRLTVL.

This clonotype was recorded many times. CDR3 sequence: CAISDSTGTSGGVWQDEQYF. For the CDR3, the DNA is TGTGCCATCAGCGATTCAACCGGGACTAGCGGGGGGGTTTGGCAAGACGAGCAGTACTTC. V is TRBV10-3 and J is TRBJ2-7; TRBD2 matches 16 bases. In germline, CDR1 is ENHRY, CDR2 SYGVKD. Trimming took 6 bases from V and 5 from J; bases not matched to a gene: 19. The CDR3 loop spans 20 amino acids.

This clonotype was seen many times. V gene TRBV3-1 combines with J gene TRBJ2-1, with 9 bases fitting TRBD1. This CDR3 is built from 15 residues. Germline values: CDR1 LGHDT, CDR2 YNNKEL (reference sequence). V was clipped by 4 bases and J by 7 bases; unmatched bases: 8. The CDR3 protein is CASSPSAGTGNEQFF. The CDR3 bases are TGTGCCAGCAGCCCATCCGCCGGGACAGGGAATGAGCAGTTCTTC.

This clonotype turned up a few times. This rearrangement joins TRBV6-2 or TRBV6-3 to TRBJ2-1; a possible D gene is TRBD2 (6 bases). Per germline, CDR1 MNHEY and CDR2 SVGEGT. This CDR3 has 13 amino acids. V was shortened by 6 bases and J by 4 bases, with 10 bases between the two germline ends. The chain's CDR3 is CASSLLAYNEQFF. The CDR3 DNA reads TGTGCCAGCAGCCTACTAGCATACAATGAGCAGTTCTTC.

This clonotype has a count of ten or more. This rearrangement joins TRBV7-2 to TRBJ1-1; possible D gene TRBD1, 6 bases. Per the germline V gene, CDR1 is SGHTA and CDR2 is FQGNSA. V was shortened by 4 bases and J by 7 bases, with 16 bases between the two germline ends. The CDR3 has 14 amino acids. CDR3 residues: CASSSKRTVFEAFF. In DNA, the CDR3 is TGTGCCAGCAGCTCCAAAAGGACAGTGTTTGAAGCTTTCTTT.

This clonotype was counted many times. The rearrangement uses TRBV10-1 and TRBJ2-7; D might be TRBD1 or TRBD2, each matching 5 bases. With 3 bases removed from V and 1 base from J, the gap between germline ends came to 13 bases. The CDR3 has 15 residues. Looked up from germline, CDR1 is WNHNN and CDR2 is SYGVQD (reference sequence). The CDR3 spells CASSDQGVASYEQYF. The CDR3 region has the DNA TGCGCCAGCAGTGACCAGGGAGTAGCGTCCTACGAGCAGTACTTC.

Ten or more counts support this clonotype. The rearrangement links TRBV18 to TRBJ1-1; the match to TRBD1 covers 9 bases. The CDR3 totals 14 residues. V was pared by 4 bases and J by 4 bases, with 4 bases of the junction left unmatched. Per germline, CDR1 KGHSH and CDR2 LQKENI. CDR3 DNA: TGTGCCAGCTCACTAACGACAGGGGGCACTGAAGCTTTCTTT. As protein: CASSLTTGGTEAFF.

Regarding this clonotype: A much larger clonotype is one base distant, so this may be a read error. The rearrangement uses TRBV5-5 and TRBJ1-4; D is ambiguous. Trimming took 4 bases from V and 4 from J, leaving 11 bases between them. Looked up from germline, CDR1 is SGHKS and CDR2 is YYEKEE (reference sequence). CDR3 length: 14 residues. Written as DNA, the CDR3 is TGTGCCAGCAGCGTCGGACGGATTAATGAAAAACTGTTTTTT. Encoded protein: CASSVGRINEKLFF. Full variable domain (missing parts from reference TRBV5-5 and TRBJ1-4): DAGVTQSPTHLIKTRGQQVTLRCSPISGHKSVSWYQQVLGQGPQFIFQYYEKEERGRGNFPDRFSARQFPNYSSELNVNALLLGDSALYLCASSVGRINEKLFFGSGTQLSVL.

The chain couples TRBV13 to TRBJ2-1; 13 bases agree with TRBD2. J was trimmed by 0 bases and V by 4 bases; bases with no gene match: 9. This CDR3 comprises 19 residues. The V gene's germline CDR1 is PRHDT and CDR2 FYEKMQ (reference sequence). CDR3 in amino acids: CASSSLTSGRASSYNEQFF. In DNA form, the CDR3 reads TGTGCCAGCAGCTCCTTAACTAGCGGGAGGGCAAGCTCCTACAATGAGCAGTTCTTC.

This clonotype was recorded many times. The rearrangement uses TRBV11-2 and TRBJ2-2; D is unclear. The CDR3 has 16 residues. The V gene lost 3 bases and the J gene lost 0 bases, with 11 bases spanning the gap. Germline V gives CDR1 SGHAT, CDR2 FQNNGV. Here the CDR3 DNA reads TGTGCCAGCAGCTTGTTGGCAAACGCGAACACCGGGGAGCTGTTTTTT. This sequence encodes CASSLLANANTGELFF.

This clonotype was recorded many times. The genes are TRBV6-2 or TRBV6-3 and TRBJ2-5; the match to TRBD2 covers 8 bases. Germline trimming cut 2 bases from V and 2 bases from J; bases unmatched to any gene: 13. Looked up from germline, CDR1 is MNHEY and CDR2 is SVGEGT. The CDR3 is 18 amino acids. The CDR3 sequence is CASSYLEAGAPVQETQYF. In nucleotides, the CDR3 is TGTGCCAGCAGTTACCTCGAAGCGGGGGCTCCGGTTCAAGAGACCCAGTACTTC.

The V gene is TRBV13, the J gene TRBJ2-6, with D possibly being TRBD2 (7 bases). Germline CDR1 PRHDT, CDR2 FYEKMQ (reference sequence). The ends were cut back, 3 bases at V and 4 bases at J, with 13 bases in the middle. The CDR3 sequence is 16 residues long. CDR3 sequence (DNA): TGTGCCAGCAGCTTCGGGGGGCAATTAGGGGCCAACGTCCTGACTTTC. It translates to CASSFGGQLGANVLTF.